This TCR beta chain stems from a study of T cell clonality in common variable immunodeficiency. Study outcomes and limitations: In common variable immunodeficiency, TCR beta chains reportedly carried fewer deletions and N-nucleotide insertions. T cell subpopulation sequencing would be needed to explain CVID clonality.

Data came from immunoSEQ multiplex PCR; TCRdb stores just in-frame clones and leaves some out. This repertoire holds about 52,000 clones, and none appear only once. This clone was counted many times. Antigen: not known. The read terminates 3 residues before the CDR3 end, so the remaining end is supplied by the germline J gene. Trimming cost V 5 bases and J 2 bases, with 17 bases left between them. The CDR3 contains 16 residues. Germline CDR1 reads LNHDA; CDR2 reads SQIVND (reference sequence). The chain links TRBV19 to TRBJ2-3, with D possibly matching TRBD2 (6 bases). Sequenced: peripheral blood mononuclear cells. The TCR comes from a person aged 18 to 70 in good health. Incomplete CDR3 DNA: TGTGCCAGTAGTCTGGGGCTAGCGACAACCACAGATACG. Its translation: CASSLGLATTTDT. The complete CDR3 protein is CASSLGLATTTDTQYF.